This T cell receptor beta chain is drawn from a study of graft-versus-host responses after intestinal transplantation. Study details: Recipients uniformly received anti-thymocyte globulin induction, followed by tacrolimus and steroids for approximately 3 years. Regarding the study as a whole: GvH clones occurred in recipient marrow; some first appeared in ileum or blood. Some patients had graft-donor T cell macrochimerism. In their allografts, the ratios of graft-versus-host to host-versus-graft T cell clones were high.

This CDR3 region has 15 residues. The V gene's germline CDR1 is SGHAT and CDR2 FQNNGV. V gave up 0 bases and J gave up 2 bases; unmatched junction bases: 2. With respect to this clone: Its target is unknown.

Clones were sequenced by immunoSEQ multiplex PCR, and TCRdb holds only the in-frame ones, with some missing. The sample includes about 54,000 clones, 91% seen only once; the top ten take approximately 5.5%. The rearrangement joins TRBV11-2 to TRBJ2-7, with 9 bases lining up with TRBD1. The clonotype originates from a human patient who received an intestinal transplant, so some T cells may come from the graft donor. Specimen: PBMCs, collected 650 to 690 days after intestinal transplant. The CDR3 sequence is CASSLDWDRAYEQYF. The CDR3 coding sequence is TGTGCCAGCAGCTTAGATTGGGACAGGGCCTACGAGCAGTACTTC.